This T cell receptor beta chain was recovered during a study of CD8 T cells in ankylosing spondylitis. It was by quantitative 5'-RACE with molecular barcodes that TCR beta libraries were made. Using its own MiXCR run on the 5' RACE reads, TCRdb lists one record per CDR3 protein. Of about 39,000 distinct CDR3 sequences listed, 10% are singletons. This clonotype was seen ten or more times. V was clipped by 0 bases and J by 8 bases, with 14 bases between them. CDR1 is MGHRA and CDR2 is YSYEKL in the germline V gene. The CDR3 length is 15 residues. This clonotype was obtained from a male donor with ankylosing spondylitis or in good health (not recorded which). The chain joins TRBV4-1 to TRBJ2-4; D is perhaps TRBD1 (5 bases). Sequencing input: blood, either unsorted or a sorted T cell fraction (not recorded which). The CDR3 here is CASSQDLWGYDIQYF. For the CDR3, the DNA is TGCGCCAGCAGCCAAGATCTGTGGGGCTATGACATTCAGTACTTC.